These 16 T cell receptor beta chains were sequenced from one sample in a study of blood T cell repertoires in COVID-19. Clones were read by immunoSEQ multiplex PCR, and TCRdb kept only the in-frame ones, dropping some. The table records 150,000 to 190,000 clones, approximately 79% of them present only once. Sequenced input: PBMCs or T cells enriched from blood (not recorded which). The receptors come from a middle-aged man who had recovered from COVID-19.

V gene TRBV5-1 combines with J gene TRBJ2-1; 13 nucleotides align to TRBD2. Losses at the gene ends were 0 bases for V and 12 bases for J; bases not matched to a gene: 6. Germline assignment: CDR1 SGHRS and CDR2 YFSETQ. The CDR3 has 15 amino acids. CDR3 sequence: CASSLDGLAGEGQFF. The CDR3, as DNA: TGCGCCAGCAGCTTGGATGGACTAGCGGGGGAGGGGCAGTTCTTC.

The V gene is TRBV14, the J gene TRBJ2-1, with TRBD2 identical over 12 bases. The trim removed 3 bases at V and 9 bases at J, leaving 6 bases unmatched. The CDR3 spans 15 residues. Germline CDR1 is SGHDN and CDR2 is FVKESK. The CDR3 DNA sequence: TGTGCCAGCAGCCATCTAGCGGGGGGGCCGGGTGAGCAGTTCTTC. Its protein product is CASSHLAGGPGEQFF. The entire variable domain, with the rest obtained from reference TRBV14 and TRBJ2-1, is as follows: EAGVTQFPSHSVIEKGQTVTLRCDPISGHDNLYWYRRVMGKEIKFLLHFVKESKQDESGMPNNRFLAERTGGTYSTLKVQPAELEDSGVYFCASSHLAGGPGEQFFGPGTRLTVL.

This clone was picked up a small number of times. The J gene is TRBJ2-7, the V gene TRBV2; the match to TRBD2 covers 7 bases. V lost 4 bases and J lost 6; bases outside the gene matches: 9. The germline CDR1 and CDR2 sequences are SNHLY and FYNNEI. The CDR3 is made up of 14 amino acids. CDR3 DNA: TGTGCCAGCAGTGCCGGGGGGTCTAAATCCGAGCAGTACTTC. Its protein is CASSAGGSKSEQYF.

This clone was picked up many times. The rearrangement links TRBV6-5 to TRBJ1-5; tentative D call: TRBD1 (6 bases). The V gene lost 8 bases and the J gene lost 1 base, with 15 bases spanning the gap. The germline V gene encodes CDR1 MNHEY and CDR2 SVGAGI. The CDR3 contains 15 residues. The CDR3 is CASGFRGESNQPQHF. Here the CDR3 DNA reads TGTGCCAGCGGTTTCAGGGGAGAGAGCAATCAGCCCCAGCATTTT.

V and J are TRBV18 and TRBJ2-7, with a tentative D call TRBD1 (5 bases). The germline V gene encodes CDR1 KGHSH and CDR2 LQKENI. The CDR3 covers 15 residues. V was shortened by 4 bases and J by 4 bases, with 17 bases between the two germline ends. The CDR3 DNA reads as TGTGCCAGCTCACACGAAGGGGTTAGGCCTTACGAGCAGTACTTC. Residues: CASSHEGVRPYEQYF.

This clone has a single count. This chain uses TRBV6-5 with TRBJ2-1; a weak D match, TRBD2 (5 bases). CDR1 is MNHEY and CDR2 is SVGAGI in the germline V gene. This CDR3 is built from 13 residues. V shed 8 bases and J shed 4 bases, with 12 bases lying between them. The CDR3 region has the DNA TGTGCCAGCTACGGGCGGGTATACAATGAGCAGTTCTTC. Protein sequence: CASYGRVYNEQFF.

The genes are TRBV7-8 and TRBJ2-7; D is possibly TRBD2 (6 bases). V lost 5 bases and J 3 bases, leaving 14 bases between the germline ends. The CDR3 sequence is 14 residues long. The germline CDR1 and CDR2 sequences are SGHVS and FQNEAQ. The CDR3 DNA reads as TGTGCCAGCAGCCCCGGGACTTTTTACTACGAGCAGTACTTC. This encodes CASSPGTFYYEQYF. Variable domain in full (rest from reference TRBV7-8 and TRBJ2-7): GAGVSQSPRYKVAKRGQDVALRCDPISGHVSLFWYQQALGQGPEFLTYFQNEAQLDKSGLPSDRFFAERPEGSVSTLKIQRTQQEDSAVYLCASSPGTFYYEQYFGPGTRLTVT.

The DNA for the CDR3 is TGTGCCAGCAGCCAAGATTTTCTGGCGGGAACTGAGCAGTTCTTC. It specifies CASSQDFLAGTEQFF. This sequence joins TRBV4-2 and TRBJ2-1, with D possibly matching TRBD2 (6 bases). Germline V lookup: CDR1 LGHNA, CDR2 YNFKEQ. Trimming removed 0 bases from V and 9 bases from J, with 15 bases in between. This CDR3 has 15 amino acids.

J is TRBJ1-1 and V is TRBV5-4, with D tentatively TRBD1 (6 bases). Trimming took off 2 bases at V and 0 bases at J, with 14 bases between the two ends. CDR1 and CDR2 from the germline V gene are SGHNT and YYREEE (reference sequence). The CDR3 loop spans 16 amino acids. The CDR3 DNA sequence: TGTGCCAGCAGCTTAGGGGGAAATTCCATGAACACTGAAGCTTTCTTT. Its translation: CASSLGGNSMNTEAFF.

The gene calls are TRBV18 and TRBJ2-2; no definite D call. Per the germline V gene, CDR1 is KGHSH and CDR2 is LQKENI. This CDR3 region has 18 residues. V dropped 3 bases and J dropped 0 bases, with 17 bases sitting between them. The CDR3 is CASSPGVLRYANTGELFF. The CDR3 bases are TGTGCCAGCTCACCGGGCGTCTTGCGTTACGCGAACACCGGGGAGCTGTTTTTT.

V and J are TRBV11-3 and TRBJ2-2, with D uncertain. V lost 2 bases to trimming and J lost 6 bases, with 10 bases between them. The CDR3 consists of 14 residues. The germline V gene has CDR1 SGHNT and CDR2 YENEEA. The CDR3 DNA follows: TGTGCCAGCAGCTTAACCAGATCTTCCGGGGAGCTGTTTTTT. Translation gives CASSLTRSSGELFF.

The V and J genes are TRBV2 and TRBJ2-7; D gene unclear. Germline CDR1 is SNHLY and CDR2 is FYNNEI. The CDR3 is 14 amino acids. V dropped 3 bases and J dropped 0 bases, with 9 bases sitting between them. The CDR3 region is CASSDNQVSYEQYF. The CDR3 DNA follows: TGTGCCAGCAGTGATAACCAGGTCTCCTACGAGCAGTACTTC.

This chain links TRBV7-8 with TRBJ2-3; the D is unclear. The germline V gene has CDR1 SGHVS and CDR2 FQNEAQ. The CDR3 consists of 13 residues. Trimming cost V 3 bases and J 0 bases, with 4 bases left between them. CDR3 amino acids: CASSFPSTDTQYF. As DNA, the CDR3 is TGTGCCAGCAGCTTTCCTAGCACAGATACGCAGTATTTT.

This clone was counted a single time. The gene calls are TRBV3-1 (or the pseudogene TRBV3-2) and TRBJ2-5, with 8 bases fitting TRBD2. The ends lost 1 base at V and 2 bases at J; junction bases unmatched: 9. This CDR3 spans 17 amino acids. In germline, CDR1 is LGHDT, CDR2 YNNKEL (reference sequence). In nucleotides, the CDR3 is TGTGCCAGCAGCCAAGCCTTGGGACTAGAGATACAAGAGACCCAGTACTTC. Amino acid sequence: CASSQALGLEIQETQYF.

This chain links TRBV5-4 with TRBJ2-3; TRBD1 agrees at 7 bases. Germline CDR1 SGHNT, CDR2 YYREEE (reference sequence). The CDR3 is 16 residues long. The V gene end was trimmed by 5 bases and the J gene end by 2 bases; junction bases not matched to a gene: 11. CDR3 DNA: TGTGCCAGCAGTAAACCCGGGACAGCCGCCACAGATACGCAGTATTTT. It yields the protein CASSKPGTAATDTQYF.

The V and J genes are TRBV27 and TRBJ2-1; D possibly corresponds to TRBD1 (6 bases). From germline, CDR1 is MNHEY and CDR2 SMNVEV (reference sequence). CDR3 size: 13 residues. Trimming stripped 2 bases from V and 6 bases from J, with 8 bases between. CDR3 nucleotide sequence: TGTGCCAGCAGTTTAGGCAGGGGCAATGAGCAGTTCTTC. It codes for CASSLGRGNEQFF.